Listed here are 31 T cell receptor beta chains from one sample, sequenced in a study of blood T cell repertoires in COVID-19. Measured with immunoSEQ multiplex PCR; TCRdb has only the in-frame clones, and not every one. Of tens of thousands of clones in the sample, 75% to 85% were seen once. Source material: peripheral blood. These TCRs come from a woman aged 55 to 70 with acute or convalescent COVID-19.

The rearrangement joins TRBV6-5 to TRBJ1-2, with TRBD1 identical over 9 bases. The CDR3 length is 13 residues. In germline, CDR1 is MNHEY, CDR2 SVGAGI. V lost 10 bases and J lost 8; bases outside the gene matches: 11. The CDR3 loop is CATGDRVSPGYTF. The CDR3 bases are TGTGCCACGGGGGACAGGGTCTCACCAGGCTACACCTTC.

This clone has only one observation. The chain links TRBV5-1 to TRBJ1-1; the D is unclear. Trimming removed 4 bases at V and 4 bases at J, with 11 bases between. Germline loops: CDR1 SGHRS, CDR2 YFSETQ. There are 13 residues in the CDR3. CDR3 amino acids: CASSPPEGTEAFF. CDR3 bases: TGCGCCAGCAGCCCTCCGGAGGGCACTGAAGCTTTCTTT.

This clone was observed once. The CDR3 here is CASRRGGDYGYTF. The CDR3 coding sequence is TGTGCCAGCAGAAGGGGGGGGGACTATGGCTACACCTTC. This chain links TRBV27 with TRBJ1-2, with a weak D call TRBD1 (6 bases). This CDR3 has 13 amino acids. Trimming pared 6 bases from V and 3 bases from J, leaving 11 bases between. Germline V gene sequence: CDR1 MNHEY, CDR2 SMNVEV (reference sequence).

The genes are TRBV6-6 and TRBJ1-2; weak D call: TRBD1 (5 bases). V was cut by 5 bases and J by 2 bases, with 6 bases left in between. The CDR3 length is 12 residues. Germline V gene sequence: CDR1 MNHNY, CDR2 SVGAGI (reference sequence). This chain's CDR3 is CASSGQNYGYTF. The DNA of the CDR3 is TGTGCCAGCAGTGGACAAAACTATGGCTACACCTTC.

The chain recombines TRBV11-2 with TRBJ2-3; D is unresolved. V lost 1 base and J lost 5, with 4 bases in between. Germline CDR1 SGHAT, CDR2 FQNNGV. The CDR3 covers 12 residues. CDR3 in amino acids: CASSLVQDTQYF. The CDR3 coding sequence is TGTGCCAGCAGCTTAGTTCAAGATACGCAGTATTTT.

This clone showed up just once. The rearrangement uses TRBV30 and TRBJ2-7, with 12 bases identical to TRBD2. This CDR3 is built from 15 residues. Trimming at V came to 4 bases and at J to 0 bases, leaving 4 bases not matched to a gene. CDR1 is GTSNPN, CDR2 SVGIG, per germline (reference sequence). CDR3 DNA: TGTGCCTGGACTAGCGGGGGGGAAAGCTCCTACGAGCAGTACTTC. It codes for CAWTSGGESSYEQYF. The full variable domain, completed using reference TRBV30 and TRBJ2-7, is SQTIHQWPATLVQPVGSPLSLECTVEGTSNPNLYWYRQAAGRGLQLLFYSVGIGQISSEVPQNLSASRPQDRQFILSSKKLLLSDSGFYLCAWTSGGESSYEQYFGPGTRLTVT.

This clone was detected a few times. The rearrangement uses TRBV5-1 and TRBJ1-1; D is unclear. Germline V lookup: CDR1 SGHRS, CDR2 YFSETQ. Trimming took off 1 base at V and 0 bases at J, with 10 bases between the two ends. This CDR3 contains 15 residues. Here the CDR3 DNA reads TGCGCCAGCAGCTTGAACACAAATATGAACACTGAAGCTTTCTTT. Translation gives CASSLNTNMNTEAFF.

V usage is TRBV30 and J usage is TRBJ1-1; 7 nucleotides agree with TRBD1. In germline, CDR1 is GTSNPN, CDR2 SVGIG (reference sequence). V shed 0 bases and J 4 bases; nucleotides not matched to a gene: 8. This CDR3 region has 15 residues. CDR3: CAWSVPDRAVTEAFF. The CDR3 nucleotides are TGTGCCTGGAGTGTACCCGACAGGGCGGTCACTGAAGCTTTCTTT.

The chain recombines TRBV6-5 with TRBJ1-3, with 8 bases matching TRBD1. V shed 6 bases, J shed 0 bases, and the junction held 4 bases outside the gene matches. The germline V gene has CDR1 MNHEY and CDR2 SVGAGI. CDR3 size: 15 residues. CDR3 in amino acids: CASSHRGNSGNTIYF. CDR3 bases: TGTGCCAGCAGCCACAGGGGGAACTCTGGAAACACCATATATTTT.

The genes are TRBV6-5 and TRBJ2-7; tentatively, D is TRBD2 (7 bases). Per germline, CDR1 MNHEY and CDR2 SVGAGI. V lost 6 bases and J lost 0, with 12 bases in between. This CDR3 has 14 amino acids. The CDR3 sequence is CASSEGGPSYEQYF. CDR3 coding DNA: TGTGCCAGCAGCGAGGGGGGGCCCTCCTACGAGCAGTACTTC.

This sequence joins TRBV9 and TRBJ2-1, with 10 bases identical to TRBD2. Losses at the gene ends were 8 bases for V and 9 bases for J; bases not matched to a gene: 8. Germline-derived CDR1 and CDR2 are SGDLS and YYNGEE. The CDR3 is made up of 13 amino acids. CDR3 nucleotides: TGTGCCAGGAGGAGCGGGGGGGCCTCTGAGCAGTTCTTC. This encodes CARRSGGASEQFF.

V gene TRBV19 combines with J gene TRBJ1-3, with TRBD1 matching 7 bases. Germline V gives CDR1 LNHDA, CDR2 SQIVND (reference sequence). Trimming cost V 9 bases and J 0 bases; bases outside gene matches: 2. The CDR3 sequence is 13 residues long. The CDR3 protein is CASRGFSGNTIYF. Here the CDR3 DNA reads TGTGCCAGCAGGGGGTTCTCTGGAAACACCATATATTTT.

The chain has TRBV10-2 and TRBJ1-5; TRBD1 aligns across 9 bases. Germline V gene data show CDR1 as WSHSY and CDR2 as SAAADI. The length of the CDR3 is 14 residues. The V and J ends lost 2 bases and 6 bases, in that order; junction bases with no gene match: 2. CDR3 protein: CASSEGQGTQPQHF. CDR3 DNA: TGCGCCAGCAGTGAGGGACAGGGGACTCAGCCCCAGCATTTT.

This rearrangement joins TRBV4-2 to TRBJ1-3; D not certain. The V end was cut by 4 bases, the J end by 4 bases, with 14 bases between. The CDR3 totals 15 residues. The V gene's germline CDR1 is LGHNA and CDR2 YNFKEQ. DNA of the CDR3: TGTGCCAGCAGCCCTGGTCTCCTGCAGGGAAACACCATATATTTT. This gives the protein CASSPGLLQGNTIYF.

This chain links TRBV19 with TRBJ2-7, with D maybe TRBD1 (6 bases). Trimming left V 2 bases short and J 5 bases short, with 10 bases between. Germline CDR1 and CDR2: LNHDA and SQIVND (reference sequence). The CDR3 covers 13 residues. CDR3 DNA sequence: TGTGCCAGTAGTATAAGGGGGATCCACGAGCAGTACTTC. This sequence encodes CASSIRGIHEQYF.

This clone has only one observation. This chain uses TRBV5-6 with TRBJ2-7; 8 positions match TRBD1. Germline V gene lookup returns CDR1 SGHDT and CDR2 YYEEEE. This CDR3 is 15 amino acids long. After removal of 4 bases from V and 3 bases from J, the junction contained 9 bases not matched to a gene. The CDR3 nucleotides read TGTGCCAGCAGCGTCACAGGGGGTTTCGACTACGAGCAGTACTTC. Protein sequence: CASSVTGGFDYEQYF.

CDR3 sequence: CASKYTELSTEAFF. The CDR3 DNA sequence: TGTGCCAGCAAATATACAGAGCTCTCCACTGAAGCTTTCTTT. This chain uses TRBV6-5 with TRBJ1-1; D is unclear. Per germline, CDR1 MNHEY and CDR2 SVGAGI. The CDR3 extends over 14 amino acids. The ends were cut back, 7 bases at V and 4 bases at J, with 16 bases in the middle.

This chain links TRBV3-1 (or the pseudogene TRBV3-2) with TRBJ2-3, with TRBD2 matching 11 bases. Unmatched junction bases numbered 8, after V lost 1 base and J lost 14 bases. The CDR3 runs 14 residues. Germline-derived CDR1 and CDR2 are LGHDT and YNNKEL (reference sequence). The CDR3 sequence is CASSQVIAGGARYF. The CDR3 bases are TGTGCCAGCAGCCAAGTAATAGCGGGGGGGGCCAGGTATTTT.

This clone was detected once. This same CDR3 is encoded by further DNA sequences in the sample. This sequence joins TRBV5-1 and TRBJ1-4; D uncertain. Between the trimmed V and J ends, which lost 0 bases and 7 bases, there was a span of 7 bases. The CDR3 is 13 amino acids. The germline CDR1 and CDR2 sequences are SGHRS and YFSETQ. The CDR3 region is CASSLGRGEKLFF. The CDR3 DNA is TGCGCCAGCAGCTTGGGGCGCGGTGAAAAACTGTTTTTT.

This clone was counted between two and nine times. This rearrangement joins TRBV5-5 to TRBJ2-2, with a tentative D call TRBD1 (5 bases). The CDR3 has 15 amino acids. V lost 2 bases and J 3 bases, leaving 11 bases between the germline ends. Germline loops: CDR1 SGHKS, CDR2 YYEKEE (reference sequence). The CDR3 region has the DNA TGTGCCAGCAGCTTCCGGACATCTTACACCGGGGAGCTGTTTTTT. It translates to CASSFRTSYTGELFF.

This chain uses TRBV4-1 with TRBJ2-1, with D possibly TRBD1 on 6 matching bases. The germline V gene encodes CDR1 MGHRA and CDR2 YSYEKL. The length of the CDR3 is 14 residues. The V end was cut by 4 bases, the J end by 0 bases, with 7 bases between. For the CDR3, the DNA is TGCGCCAGCAGCCTGGACAGCTCCTACAATGAGCAGTTCTTC. This sequence encodes CASSLDSSYNEQFF.

The J gene is TRBJ2-2, the V gene TRBV24-1, with D possibly matching TRBD2 (6 bases). Germline V gives CDR1 KGHDR, CDR2 SFDVKD. V was clipped by 7 bases and J by 3 bases, with 11 bases between them. There are 14 residues in the CDR3. The CDR3 DNA reads TGTGCCACCAGCGGTGGCGGGGACACCGGGGAGCTGTTTTTT. This sequence encodes CATSGGGDTGELFF.

Points on this clone: This CDR3 is also generated by other DNA sequences in the sample. The V call is TRBV2, the J call TRBJ1-6, with D possibly being TRBD1 (5 bases). Germline V CDR1 and CDR2: SNHLY, FYNNEI. The CDR3 totals 14 residues. V was shortened by 3 bases and J by 6 bases, with 9 bases between the two germline ends. This CDR3 is CASSEARVNSPLHF. In nucleotides, the CDR3 is TGTGCCAGCAGTGAGGCCAGGGTTAATTCACCCCTCCACTTT.

This clone was recorded only once. The chain has TRBV11-3 and TRBJ2-3; D is perhaps TRBD2 (6 bases). Germline V gene lookup returns CDR1 SGHNT and CDR2 YENEEA. This CDR3 has 15 residues. The germline V and J ends were trimmed by 5 bases and 4 bases, with 16 bases remaining between them. The CDR3 region has the DNA TGTGCCAGCAGCGACGGGAATCCGGGGGCAGATACGCAGTATTTT. This translates into CASSDGNPGADTQYF.

This chain connects TRBV2 to TRBJ2-7, with 8 bases aligning to TRBD1. V was clipped by 8 bases and J by 3 bases; unmatched bases: 6. Germline-derived CDR1 and CDR2 are SNHLY and FYNNEI. CDR3 length: 13 amino acids. The CDR3 DNA reads as TGTGCCAGCTCCGGGACAGGAGACTACGAGCAGTACTTC. Protein: CASSGTGDYEQYF.

V gene TRBV5-1 combines with J gene TRBJ1-1; 8 nucleotides line up with TRBD1. CDR1 and CDR2 from the germline V gene are SGHRS and YFSETQ. V shed 3 bases, J shed 0 bases, and the junction held 7 bases outside the gene matches. The CDR3 is made up of 16 amino acids. CDR3 in amino acids: CASSSGAGGLNTEAFF. The DNA for the CDR3 is TGCGCCAGCAGCTCTGGGGCAGGGGGCTTGAACACTGAAGCTTTCTTT.

There are a few counts of this clone. The chain couples TRBV4-1 to TRBJ1-6; 9 nucleotides line up with TRBD1. The V segment lost 3 bases and the J segment 9 bases; nucleotides outside the gene matches: 9. The germline V gene has CDR1 MGHRA and CDR2 YSYEKL. The CDR3 loop spans 16 amino acids. The CDR3 DNA is TGCGCCAGCAGCCAGATTAGGGGACAGGGCACTTCACCCCTCCACTTT. Protein sequence: CASSQIRGQGTSPLHF.

The chain recombines TRBV7-9 with TRBJ1-1; D gene ambiguous. There are 14 residues in the CDR3. CDR1 SEHNR and CDR2 FQNEAQ come from the germline V gene (reference sequence). The V and J ends lost 0 bases and 1 base respectively, with 6 bases between them. The CDR3 DNA reads as TGTGCCAGCAGCTTAGCGGGCGCGAACACTGAAGCTTTCTTT. Protein sequence: CASSLAGANTEAFF.

The V and J genes are TRBV3-1 (or the pseudogene TRBV3-2) and TRBJ2-3, with D unresolved. This CDR3 is 14 amino acids long. Germline V lookup: CDR1 LGHDT, CDR2 YNNKEL (reference sequence). Between the trimmed V and J ends, which lost 4 bases and 6 bases, there was a span of 14 bases. For the CDR3, the DNA is TGTGCCAGCAGCCCACCGGTTTTCTCCGATACGCAGTATTTT. This encodes CASSPPVFSDTQYF.

CDR3 sequence: CSVGAGRTNYGYTF. The CDR3 bases are TGCAGCGTTGGGGCAGGGCGCACCAACTATGGCTACACCTTC. This chain joins TRBV29-1 and TRBJ1-2, with a weak D call TRBD1 (5 bases). CDR3 size: 14 residues. V was trimmed by 4 bases and J by 2 bases, leaving 14 bases between them. The germline CDR1 and CDR2 sequences are SQVTM and ANQGSEA.

This CDR3 reads CASGRATEAFF. The CDR3 DNA follows: TGCGCCAGCGGGAGGGCCACTGAAGCTTTCTTT. The chain combines TRBV4-1 with TRBJ1-1; no definite D call. V was trimmed by 8 bases and J by 4 bases, leaving 8 bases between them. The germline V gene has CDR1 MGHRA and CDR2 YSYEKL. The CDR3 totals 11 residues.